This T cell receptor beta chain was retrieved from a study of T cell changes during pregnancy in multiple sclerosis. The CDR3 is 13 amino acids. The germline gives CDR1 LNHNV, CDR2 YYDKDF (reference sequence). V was trimmed by 1 base and J by 4 bases, leaving 5 bases between them. Measured with immunoSEQ multiplex PCR; TCRdb has only the in-frame clones, and not every one. In the table there are some 37,000 clones, about nine tenths of which are singletons. The chain carries TRBV15 and TRBJ2-1; D is unresolved. The input for sequencing was CD8+ T cells from peripheral blood mononuclear cells, taken after pregnancy. The source of this sequence is a female donor with multiple sclerosis, enrolled in a pregnancy study. CDR3 DNA sequence: TGTGCCACCAGCAGAGTGCAGTACAATGAGCAGTTCTTC. Protein product: CATSRVQYNEQFF.